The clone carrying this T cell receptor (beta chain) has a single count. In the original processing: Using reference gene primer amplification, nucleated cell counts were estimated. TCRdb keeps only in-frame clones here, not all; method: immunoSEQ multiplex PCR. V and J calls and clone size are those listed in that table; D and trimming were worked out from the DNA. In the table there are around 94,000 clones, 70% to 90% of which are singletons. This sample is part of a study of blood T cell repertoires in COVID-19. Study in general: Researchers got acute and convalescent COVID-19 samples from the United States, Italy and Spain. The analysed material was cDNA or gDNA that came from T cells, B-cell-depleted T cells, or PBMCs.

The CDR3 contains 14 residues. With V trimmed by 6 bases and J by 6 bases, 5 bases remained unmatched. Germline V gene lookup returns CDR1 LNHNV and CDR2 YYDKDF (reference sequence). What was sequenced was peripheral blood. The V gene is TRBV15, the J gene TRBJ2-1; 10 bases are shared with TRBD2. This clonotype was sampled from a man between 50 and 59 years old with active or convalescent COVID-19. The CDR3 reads CATRPSGGSNEQFF. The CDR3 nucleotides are TGTGCCACCAGGCCTAGCGGGGGATCCAATGAGCAGTTCTTC. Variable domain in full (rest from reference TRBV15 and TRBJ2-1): DAMVIQNPRYQVTQFGKPVTLSCSQTLNHNVMYWYQQKSSQAPKLLFHYYDKDFNNEADTPDNFQSRRPNTSFCFLDIRSPGLGDTAMYLCATRPSGGSNEQFFGPGTRLTVL.